The next 17 T cell receptor beta chains were all read from a single sample in a study of blood T cell repertoires in COVID-19. Generated by immunoSEQ multiplex PCR, the TCRdb table keeps only in-frame clones and is missing some. This table has around 240,000 clones, about nine tenths appearing once. The sequencing input was PBMCs or T cells enriched from blood (not recorded which). The receptors were gathered from a human donor in a cohort exposed to, infected with or recovered from COVID-19 (not recorded which). The donor label of this sample is uncertain.

The rearrangement uses TRBV19 and TRBJ2-7; 8 bases fit TRBD1. The CDR3 has 13 amino acids. The J segment lost 4 bases and the V segment lost 7 bases, leaving 6 bases of the junction unmatched. Germline assignment: CDR1 LNHDA and CDR2 SQIVND (reference sequence). In nucleotides, the CDR3 is TGTGCCAGTATGCAGGGGGCCACTTACGAGCAGTACTTC. Translated: CASMQGATYEQYF.

This chain connects TRBV27 to TRBJ1-1; D may be TRBD1 (5 bases). CDR3 length: 15 residues. Trimming removed 8 bases at V and 0 bases at J, with 16 bases between. Germline V gene data show CDR1 as MNHEY and CDR2 as SMNVEV (reference sequence). The CDR3: CASQPQGRMNTEAFF. The CDR3 DNA reads TGTGCCAGCCAACCCCAGGGTCGCATGAACACTGAAGCTTTCTTT.

V and J are TRBV7-3 and TRBJ2-2; 12 bases line up with TRBD1. The germline V gene encodes CDR1 SGHTA and CDR2 FQGTGA. With 5 bases clipped from V and 7 bases from J, the junction kept 5 bases outside the gene matches. The CDR3 totals 15 residues. CDR3 DNA sequence: TGTGCCAGCAGCCCCGGGACAGGGGGCCACGGGGAGCTGTTTTTT. It is translated as CASSPGTGGHGELFF.

This chain joins TRBV27 and TRBJ1-2, with D possibly being TRBD1 (5 bases). The CDR3 consists of 14 residues. CDR1 and CDR2 (germline): MNHEY, SMNVEV (reference sequence). V lost 5 bases and J lost 3, with 13 bases in between. CDR3: CASSPFRADYGYTF. In DNA form, the CDR3 reads TGTGCCAGCAGTCCCTTCAGGGCGGACTATGGCTACACCTTC.

The V gene is TRBV5-4, the J gene TRBJ1-4; D might be TRBD1 (6 bases). Germline CDR1 SGHNT, CDR2 YYREEE (reference sequence). The CDR3 totals 17 residues. V lost 3 bases and J lost 8, with 23 bases in between. The CDR3 is CASSSGGATPAKEKLFF. DNA for the CDR3: TGTGCCAGCAGCTCGGGGGGGGCTACCCCTGCGAAAGAAAAACTGTTTTTT. Supplemented by reference TRBV5-4 and TRBJ1-4, the full variable domain reads ETGVTQSPTHLIKTRGQQVTLRCSSQSGHNTVSWYQQALGQGPQFIFQYYREEENGRGNFPPRFSGLQFPNYSSELNVNALELDDSALYLCASSSGGATPAKEKLFFGSGTQLSVL.

The gene calls are TRBV28 and TRBJ2-7; the match to TRBD1 covers 10 bases. In germline, CDR1 is MDHEN, CDR2 SYDVKM. The length of the CDR3 is 13 residues. The trim removed 8 bases at V and 7 bases at J, leaving 8 bases unmatched. The CDR3 protein is CASRDRGPQEQYF. The CDR3 DNA reads TGTGCCAGCCGGGACAGGGGCCCTCAAGAGCAGTACTTC.

V and J are TRBV19 and TRBJ1-4; 9 bases fit TRBD1. The CDR3 runs to 19 residues. V lost 6 bases to trimming and J lost 8 bases; unmatched junction nucleotides: 22. Germline V CDR1 and CDR2: LNHDA, SQIVND (reference sequence). CDR3 region: CASRPTPGQGIFFWEKLFF. The DNA for the CDR3 is TGTGCCAGTAGACCGACTCCGGGACAGGGCATCTTTTTTTGGGAAAAACTGTTTTTT.

V is TRBV4-3 and J is TRBJ1-3, with TRBD1 matching 9 bases. The V and J ends lost 2 bases and 7 bases, in that order; junction bases with no gene match: 12. The CDR3 is made up of 17 amino acids. CDR1 and CDR2 (germline): LGHNA, YSLEER. CDR3 sequence (DNA): TGCGCCAGCAGCCAATTCCTGTCGGGACAGGGTAGGAACACCATATATTTT. Translating it yields CASSQFLSGQGRNTIYF.

This CDR3 reads CASSFNAYNEQFF. The CDR3 DNA sequence: TGCGCCAGCAGCTTTAATGCCTACAATGAGCAGTTCTTC. The chain couples TRBV5-1 to TRBJ2-1; D is unresolved. The germline V gene encodes CDR1 SGHRS and CDR2 YFSETQ. Trimming removed 2 bases from V and 2 bases from J, with 5 bases in between. The CDR3 loop spans 13 amino acids.

The genes are TRBV19 and TRBJ1-1, with unresolved D. The CDR3 extends over 15 amino acids. The V gene's germline CDR1 is LNHDA and CDR2 SQIVND (reference sequence). V was cut by 2 bases and J by 4 bases, with 14 bases left in between. Here the CDR3 DNA reads TGTGCCAGTAGTATAACAGTAAGAGGAGGCACTGAAGCTTTCTTT. Amino acids: CASSITVRGGTEAFF.

As DNA, the CDR3 is TGTGCCAGCAGACTCGACGGGGATCAGCCCCAGCATTTT. This encodes CASRLDGDQPQHF. The V call is TRBV7-2, the J call TRBJ1-5; D uncertain. Germline CDR1 SGHTA, CDR2 FQGNSA. There are 13 residues in the CDR3. Trimming took off 6 bases at V and 5 bases at J, with 11 bases between the two ends.

The rearrangement uses TRBV2 and TRBJ2-7; 8 bases fit TRBD1. The CDR3 spans 15 residues. The germline V gene has CDR1 SNHLY and CDR2 FYNNEI. The ends lost 7 bases at V and 0 bases at J; junction bases unmatched: 8. In DNA, the CDR3 is TGTGCCAGCAACGCAGGGGGCATCCACTCCTACGAGCAGTACTTC. Translated, it gives CASNAGGIHSYEQYF.

The chain links TRBV7-8 to TRBJ2-3; 7 nucleotides agree with TRBD2. Per the germline V gene, CDR1 is SGHVS and CDR2 is FQNEAQ. V lost 1 base and J lost 4; bases outside the gene matches: 5. The CDR3 is made up of 15 amino acids. CDR3 bases: TGTGCCAGCAGCTTAGTCGGGGGGTCGGCAGATACGCAGTATTTT. Translating it yields CASSLVGGSADTQYF.

J is TRBJ1-2 and V is TRBV10-1; a possible D gene is TRBD1 (5 bases). The germline gives CDR1 WNHNN, CDR2 SYGVQD (reference sequence). The CDR3 loop spans 14 amino acids. With 10 bases removed from V and 8 bases from J, the gap between germline ends came to 23 bases. In DNA form, the CDR3 reads TGCGCCAAGACGCTTATAGACAGTTGGGGCGGCTACACCTTC. Protein product: CAKTLIDSWGGYTF.

V is TRBV27 and J is TRBJ1-2; D is undetermined. The germline V gene encodes CDR1 MNHEY and CDR2 SMNVEV (reference sequence). Trimming took off 2 bases at V and 3 bases at J, with 7 bases between the two ends. This CDR3 region has 13 residues. CDR3 in DNA: TGTGCCAGCAGTTTACGGGAGGACTATGGCTACACCTTC. It translates to CASSLREDYGYTF.

This chain uses TRBV2 with TRBJ1-3; D may be TRBD1 (5 bases). Trimming stripped 5 bases from V and 8 bases from J, with 16 bases between. CDR1 SNHLY and CDR2 FYNNEI come from the germline V gene. The CDR3 is 14 residues long. The CDR3 is CASSYRTIGDTIYF. CDR3 DNA: TGTGCCAGCAGTTACAGGACGATTGGGGACACCATATATTTT.

This chain uses TRBV10-1 with TRBJ2-3; the D is unclear. Per germline, CDR1 WNHNN and CDR2 SYGVQD (reference sequence). CDR3 length: 16 amino acids. Deletions cut 2 bases from V and 0 bases from J, with 12 bases between. The CDR3 reads CASSEKTGPSTDTQYF. The CDR3 DNA follows: TGCGCCAGCAGTGAGAAGACGGGTCCTAGCACAGATACGCAGTATTTT.